This T cell receptor (beta chain) was recorded in a study of neoadjuvant nivolumab and ipilimumab in lung cancer. CDR1 is MNHNS and CDR2 is SASEGT in the germline V gene. Losses at the gene ends were 7 bases for V and 4 bases for J; bases not matched to a gene: 12. This CDR3 region has 15 residues. Here immunoSEQ multiplex PCR was the method, and the copy in TCRdb shows in-frame clones only, minus some. This sample has some 43,000 clones, with around 89% found just once. The gene calls are TRBV6-1 and TRBJ2-7; 8 positions match TRBD2. The starting material was blood, obtained before neoadjuvant nivolumab, alone or with ipilimumab. The clonotype was recovered from an adult with non-small cell lung cancer. Some clones in this sample may be carry-over from other donors' samples. The CDR3 is CASTRGSGGPYEQYF. CDR3 DNA sequence: TGTGCCAGCACCCGAGGGAGCGGGGGTCCTTACGAGCAGTACTTC.